The 23 T cell receptor beta chains below all came from one sample that was sequenced in a study of OX40 agonist ivuxolimab in advanced cancers. Some clones are missing from TCRdb's copy, which holds only in-frame ones; the method was immunoSEQ multiplex PCR. This repertoire shows tens of thousands of clones, about 90% found once; its top ten account for roughly 15%. The sample consisted of CD4+ or CD8+ T cells sorted from blood, taken in a trial of the OX40 agonist ivuxolimab. The receptors originated from an adult with an advanced solid tumor such as melanoma, head and neck, liver or kidney cancer.

This sequence joins TRBV9 and TRBJ2-1; D unclear. The CDR3 has 15 residues. V gave up 0 bases and J gave up 7 bases, with 14 bases separating them. In germline, CDR1 is SGDLS, CDR2 YYNGEE. This CDR3 is CASSVVGYPVNEQFF. In DNA form, the CDR3 reads TGTGCCAGCAGCGTAGTAGGTTATCCGGTGAATGAGCAGTTCTTC.

This chain uses TRBV5-6 with TRBJ2-1; D uncertain. The CDR3 is made up of 12 amino acids. Germline V gives CDR1 SGHDT, CDR2 YYEEEE. The ends were cut back, 0 bases at V and 5 bases at J, with 3 bases in the middle. The CDR3 loop is CASSLDDNEQFF. CDR3 bases: TGTGCCAGCAGCTTGGACGACAATGAGCAGTTCTTC.

V is TRBV6-1 and J is TRBJ2-1; D is unresolved. The V end lost 3 bases, the J end lost 0 bases, and 18 bases lay between the germline ends. This CDR3 comprises 18 residues. CDR1 and CDR2 (germline): MNHNS, SASEGT. Written as DNA, the CDR3 is TGTGCCAGCAGTGACGGGCTAGGGCTAACGAGCTCCTACAATGAGCAGTTCTTC. Amino acids: CASSDGLGLTSSYNEQFF.

V usage is TRBV6-1 and J usage is TRBJ2-1, with unresolved D. Germline values: CDR1 MNHNS, CDR2 SASEGT. The length of the CDR3 is 13 residues. V lost 3 bases to trimming and J lost 0 bases, with 3 bases between them. The CDR3 DNA reads TGTGCCAGCAGTGACAGCTCCTACAATGAGCAGTTCTTC. Encoded protein: CASSDSSYNEQFF.

This clone appeared once. V gene TRBV28 combines with J gene TRBJ2-3, with 12 bases matching TRBD2. Per the germline V gene, CDR1 is MDHEN and CDR2 is SYDVKM. The CDR3 spans 19 residues. The V and J ends lost 3 bases and 5 bases, in that order; junction bases with no gene match: 15. The CDR3 reads CASSLMGQSSGRAVDTQYF. CDR3 DNA sequence: TGTGCCAGCAGTTTGATGGGTCAATCTAGCGGGAGGGCCGTAGATACGCAGTATTTT.

The gene calls are TRBV9 and TRBJ2-5; no clear D. Germline values: CDR1 SGDLS, CDR2 YYNGEE. The CDR3 has 13 residues. The V end lost 0 bases, the J end lost 3 bases, and 6 bases lay between the germline ends. The CDR3 nucleotides read TGTGCCAGCAGCGTAGGGGTTGAAGAGACCCAGTACTTC. As protein: CASSVGVEETQYF.

V usage is TRBV27 and J usage is TRBJ2-2, with 9 bases lining up with TRBD1. CDR1 MNHEY and CDR2 SMNVEV come from the germline V gene (reference sequence). This CDR3 has 17 amino acids. The J segment lost 0 bases and the V segment lost 6 bases, leaving 8 bases of the junction unmatched. As DNA, the CDR3 is TGTGCCAGCAGACGGGACAGGGTCACTGCGAACACCGGGGAGCTGTTTTTT. This encodes CASRRDRVTANTGELFF.

The rearrangement joins TRBV7-3 to TRBJ1-1; a possible D gene is TRBD1 (5 bases). The CDR3 runs 13 residues. Germline V gene data show CDR1 as SGHTA and CDR2 as FQGTGA. V shed 3 bases and J shed 5 bases, with 10 bases lying between them. CDR3 region: CASSFGTGTEAFF. In nucleotides, the CDR3 is TGTGCCAGCAGCTTTGGGACGGGGACTGAAGCTTTCTTT. The whole variable domain, filled in from reference TRBV7-3 and TRBJ1-1, reads GAGVSQTPSNKVTEKGKYVELRCDPISGHTALYWYRQSLGQGPEFLIYFQGTGAADDSGLPNDRFFAVRPEGSVSTLKIQRTERGDSAVYLCASSFGTGTEAFFGQGTRLTVV.

The J gene is TRBJ2-3, the V gene TRBV10-1; 13 nucleotides agree with TRBD2. V gave up 6 bases and J gave up 2 bases; unmatched junction bases: 2. CDR3 length equals 15 residues. Germline values: CDR1 WNHNN, CDR2 SYGVQD (reference sequence). The CDR3 reads CASSGTSGNTDTQYF. CDR3 sequence (DNA): TGCGCCAGCAGCGGGACTAGCGGGAACACAGATACGCAGTATTTT.

The chain is built from TRBV5-1 and TRBJ2-7; 8 bases are a match to TRBD1. Germline V lookup: CDR1 SGHRS, CDR2 YFSETQ. The CDR3 extends over 14 amino acids. Unmatched junction bases numbered 11, after V lost 6 bases and J lost 6 bases. The CDR3 is CASTLTGAQSEQYF. The CDR3 DNA reads as TGCGCCAGCACCCTGACAGGGGCCCAATCCGAGCAGTACTTC.

This clone was recorded only once. The V and J genes are TRBV5-6 and TRBJ1-5; D might be TRBD1 (5 bases). This CDR3 is 15 amino acids long. V shed 0 bases and J shed 2 bases, with 9 bases lying between them. CDR1 and CDR2 (germline): SGHDT, YYEEEE. This CDR3 reads CASSLGGSGNQPQHF. The CDR3, as DNA: TGTGCCAGCAGCTTGGGGGGGTCGGGCAATCAGCCCCAGCATTTT.

This chain uses TRBV7-9 with TRBJ1-3; D unresolved. The CDR3 contains 14 residues. Trimming took off 4 bases at V and 0 bases at J, with 7 bases between the two ends. The V gene's germline CDR1 is SEHNR and CDR2 FQNEAQ (reference sequence). The CDR3 reads CASSSIDSGNTIYF. The DNA of the CDR3 is TGTGCCAGCAGCTCGATAGACTCTGGAAACACCATATATTTT.

This clone was seen just once. The rearrangement links TRBV11-2 to TRBJ2-1; TRBD2 matches at 10 bases. The CDR3 runs to 18 residues. Germline V gene data show CDR1 as SGHAT and CDR2 as FQNNGV. V shed 5 bases and J 1 base; nucleotides not matched to a gene: 11. The DNA for the CDR3 is TGTGCCAGCAGCCCCGGGTCTACTAGCGGGGAGTCCTACAATGAGCAGTTCTTC. This gives the protein CASSPGSTSGESYNEQFF.

This clone was found a few times. The chain is built from TRBV28 and TRBJ1-2, with D possibly matching TRBD1 (6 bases). The CDR3 is 13 amino acids. V gave up 6 bases and J gave up 4 bases, with 12 bases separating them. Germline lookup yields CDR1 MDHEN and CDR2 SYDVKM. The DNA for the CDR3 is TGTGCCAGCAGGCCTGGACAGACCTATGGCTACACCTTC. It specifies CASRPGQTYGYTF.

The chain combines TRBV5-6 with TRBJ2-1; 8 bases fit TRBD2. Trimming at V came to 3 bases and at J to 7 bases, leaving 6 bases not matched to a gene. This CDR3 comprises 14 residues. Germline V gene sequence: CDR1 SGHDT, CDR2 YYEEEE. The CDR3 sequence: CASSSGTRMNEQFF. The DNA of the CDR3 is TGTGCCAGCAGCTCCGGGACTAGGATGAATGAGCAGTTCTTC.

This chain uses TRBV19 with TRBJ1-1; the match to TRBD1 covers 9 bases. The trim removed 0 bases at V and 1 base at J, leaving 3 bases unmatched. CDR1 LNHDA and CDR2 SQIVND come from the germline V gene (reference sequence). This CDR3 is 16 amino acids long. CDR3 bases: TGTGCCAGTAGTATAGATGGGACAGGGACGAACACTGAAGCTTTCTTT. Protein: CASSIDGTGTNTEAFF.

The rearrangement links TRBV28 to TRBJ2-5; 9 bases map to TRBD2. V lost 10 bases and J lost 3; bases outside the gene matches: 3. Germline values: CDR1 MDHEN, CDR2 SYDVKM. The CDR3 loop spans 12 amino acids. The CDR3 DNA is TGTGCCATCTTAGCGGGAGAAGAGACCCAGTACTTC. As protein: CAILAGEETQYF.

The genes are TRBV4-3 and TRBJ2-2, with 9 bases matching TRBD1. V lost 3 bases, J lost 6 bases, and 5 bases stayed unmatched. CDR1 is LGHNA, CDR2 YSLEER, per germline. CDR3 size: 15 residues. CDR3 sequence reads: CASSQDRGLAGELFF. DNA of the CDR3: TGCGCCAGCAGCCAGGACAGGGGATTGGCCGGGGAGCTGTTTTTT.

This clone has only one observation. The chain has TRBV15 and TRBJ2-7; D is unclear. The ends were cut back, 3 bases at V and 3 bases at J, with 9 bases in the middle. The CDR3 spans 13 residues. CDR1 is LNHNV, CDR2 YYDKDF, per germline (reference sequence). The CDR3 is CATSSQRGYEQYF. DNA of the CDR3: TGTGCCACCAGCAGCCAAAGAGGCTACGAGCAGTACTTC.

The chain employs TRBV10-3 and TRBJ2-2; the D gene could be TRBD1 or TRBD2 (5 bases each). CDR3 length: 16 residues. The V gene lost 2 bases and the J gene lost 3 bases, with 13 bases spanning the gap. Germline V CDR1 and CDR2: ENHRY, SYGVKD. CDR3 amino acids: CAISEEGSEDTGELFF. In DNA form, the CDR3 reads TGTGCCATCAGTGAGGAGGGGTCCGAGGACACCGGGGAGCTGTTTTTT.

The rearrangement joins TRBV6-5 to TRBJ1-5; TRBD1 is a possible D gene (5 bases). This CDR3 region has 14 residues. The germline V gene encodes CDR1 MNHEY and CDR2 SVGAGI. V shed 6 bases and J shed 7 bases, with 16 bases lying between them. CDR3 nucleotides: TGTGCCAGCAGATTCCGGGACGGAGGGCAGCCCCAGCATTTT. Translation gives CASRFRDGGQPQHF.

The chain combines TRBV14 with TRBJ1-1; 7 bases are a match to TRBD1. Looked up from germline, CDR1 is SGHDN and CDR2 is FVKESK. The CDR3 has 13 amino acids. Germline trimming cut 5 bases from V and 6 bases from J; bases unmatched to any gene: 6. CDR3 sequence: CASSLGQLAEAFF. The CDR3 DNA is TGTGCCAGCAGCTTGGGACAGCTAGCTGAAGCTTTCTTT.

The chain uses TRBV15 and TRBJ2-7; 7 bases match TRBD1. The CDR3 length is 15 residues. The V segment lost 1 base and the J segment 2 bases; nucleotides outside the gene matches: 5. Germline lookup yields CDR1 LNHNV and CDR2 YYDKDF (reference sequence). The CDR3 loop is CATSRVRDSAYEQYF. The DNA for the CDR3 is TGTGCCACCAGCAGAGTCAGGGACAGCGCCTACGAGCAGTACTTC.